This T cell receptor beta chain comes out of a study of T cells in Graves' hyperthyroidism and ophthalmopathy. The V end lost 6 bases, the J end lost 5 bases, and 11 bases lay between the germline ends. The CDR3 has 13 residues. What was amplified from RNA transcripts were TCR beta CDR3 regions. TCR CDR3 underwent first-round RT-PCR with the HTBI primer set. TCRdb ran MiXCR on the multiplex PCR reads and lists one entry per CDR3 protein. The sample includes about 380,000 distinct CDR3 sequences, approximately 12% of them seen just once. This receptor was obtained from a man aged 25-45 years with Graves' hyperthyroidism that later progressed to Graves' ophthalmopathy. The chain carries TRBV12-3 or TRBV12-4 and TRBJ1-5; D is undetermined. The specimen was blood. The CDR3, as DNA: TGTGCCAGCAGGGGTCCTTCTTATCAGCCCCAGCATTTT. Protein: CASRGPSYQPQHF.